This TCR beta chain was retrieved from a study of T cell responses to AZD1222 COVID-19 vaccine. This clone was recorded only once. Its antigen remains unidentified. Assay: immunoSEQ multiplex PCR; the TCRdb copy retains only in-frame clones and omits some. This table holds about 130,000 clones, about 86% found once. Study-level points and caveats: Possibly, clonal diversity was underestimated; donors were largely white British and included more females. Repertoire sampling happened only post peak T cell response. Rises in breadth and depth of Spike-specific TCRs came after two AZD1222 doses. It was only a handful of AZD1222 recipients who were seropositive at baseline.

Sequencing was performed on peripheral blood, taken on day 0 of AZD1222 vaccination. The receptor comes from an adult in good health.

The CDR3 coding sequence is TGTGCCAGCAGTTACTCGAAAGGGCATGGCTACACCTTC. This encodes CASSYSKGHGYTF. The rearrangement uses TRBV6-5 and TRBJ1-2; D ambiguous. Germline values: CDR1 MNHEY, CDR2 SVGAGI. The CDR3 contains 13 residues. V was cut by 0 bases and J by 6 bases, with 8 bases left in between.